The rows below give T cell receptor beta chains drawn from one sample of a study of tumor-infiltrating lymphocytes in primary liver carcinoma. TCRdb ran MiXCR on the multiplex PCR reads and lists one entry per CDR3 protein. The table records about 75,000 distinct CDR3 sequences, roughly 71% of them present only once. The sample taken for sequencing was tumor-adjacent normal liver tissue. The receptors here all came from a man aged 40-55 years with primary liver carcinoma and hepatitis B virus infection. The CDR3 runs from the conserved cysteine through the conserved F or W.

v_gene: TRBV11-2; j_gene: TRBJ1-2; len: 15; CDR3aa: CASSYTGGSSPGYTF
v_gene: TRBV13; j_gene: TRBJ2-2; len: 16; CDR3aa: CASSLAREVYIGELFF
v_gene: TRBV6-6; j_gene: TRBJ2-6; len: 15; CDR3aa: CASSPRVSGANVLTF
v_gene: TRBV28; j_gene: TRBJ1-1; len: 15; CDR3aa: CASSGAWTGNTEAFF
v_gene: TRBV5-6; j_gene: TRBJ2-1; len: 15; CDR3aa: CASSFLGTVNNEQFF
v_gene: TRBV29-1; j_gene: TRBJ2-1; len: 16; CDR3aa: CSVGTWNHRSYNEQLF
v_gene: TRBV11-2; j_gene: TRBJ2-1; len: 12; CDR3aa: CASSLGVAEQFF
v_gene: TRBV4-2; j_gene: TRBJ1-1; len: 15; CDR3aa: CASSREAAMNTEAFF
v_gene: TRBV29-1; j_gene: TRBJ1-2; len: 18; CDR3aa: CNVGAPTGTQVANYGCTF
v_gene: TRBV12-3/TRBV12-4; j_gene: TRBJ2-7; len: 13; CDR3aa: CANSFDFTYGQYF
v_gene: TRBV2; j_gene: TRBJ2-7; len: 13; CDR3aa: CASSESSAYEQYF
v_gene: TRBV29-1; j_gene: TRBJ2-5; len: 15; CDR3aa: CSVETDKRRGETQYF
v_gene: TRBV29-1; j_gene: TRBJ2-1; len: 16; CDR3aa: CSVEPSGTSGRNEQFF
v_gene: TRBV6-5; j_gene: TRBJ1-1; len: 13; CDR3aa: CASSPRFNTEAFF
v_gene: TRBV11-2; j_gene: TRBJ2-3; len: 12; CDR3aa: CAVTSGPPAQYF
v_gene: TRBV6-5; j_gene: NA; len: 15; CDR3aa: CASNPGLAGTDTQHF
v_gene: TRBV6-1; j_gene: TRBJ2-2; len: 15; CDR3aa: CASSDGSGGTGELFF
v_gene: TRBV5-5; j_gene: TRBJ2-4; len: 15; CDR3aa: CASSPMNRAENIQYF
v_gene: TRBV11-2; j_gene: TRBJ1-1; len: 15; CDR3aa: CAGSRRAGWNTEAFF
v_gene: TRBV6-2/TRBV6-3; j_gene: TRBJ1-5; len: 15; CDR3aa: CTSSWSTDSNQPQHF
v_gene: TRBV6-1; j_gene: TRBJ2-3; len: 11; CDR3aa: CASSHTDTRYF
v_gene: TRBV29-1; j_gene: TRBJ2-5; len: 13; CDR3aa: CSVDPGSAETQYF
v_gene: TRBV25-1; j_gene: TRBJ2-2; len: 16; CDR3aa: CASSEFADRNTGELFF
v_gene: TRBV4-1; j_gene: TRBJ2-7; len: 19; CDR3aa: CASSQDPTGLAGVTYEQYF
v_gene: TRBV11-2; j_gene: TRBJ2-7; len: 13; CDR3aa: CASSFGGASELYF
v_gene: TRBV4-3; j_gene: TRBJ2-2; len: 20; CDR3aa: CASSQYLFVGLAGDTGKPFF
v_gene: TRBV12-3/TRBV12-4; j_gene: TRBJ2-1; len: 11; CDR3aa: CASAFAHEQFF
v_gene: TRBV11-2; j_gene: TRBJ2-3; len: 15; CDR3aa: CASSDSGRFTDTQYF
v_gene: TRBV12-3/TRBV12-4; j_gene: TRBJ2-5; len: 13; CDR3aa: CASRTEIQETQYF
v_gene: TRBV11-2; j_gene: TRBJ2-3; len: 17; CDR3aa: CASSLDPGETNTDTQYF
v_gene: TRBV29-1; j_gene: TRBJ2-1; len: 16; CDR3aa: CNVATLRLWSRQEQFF
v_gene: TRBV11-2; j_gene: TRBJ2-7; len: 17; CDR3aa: CASSKGLEGFMAYEQYF
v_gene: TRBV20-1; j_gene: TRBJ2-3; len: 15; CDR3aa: CSAPQTSGNTDTQYF
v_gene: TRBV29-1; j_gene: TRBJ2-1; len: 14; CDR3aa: CSTQVWGATNEQFF
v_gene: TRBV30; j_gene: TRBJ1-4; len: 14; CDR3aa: CASEDRITNEKLFF
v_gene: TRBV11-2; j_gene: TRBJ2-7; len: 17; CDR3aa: CASSFRISGGAGYVQYF
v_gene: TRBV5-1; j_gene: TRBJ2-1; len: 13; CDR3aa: CASSAYGTTEQFF
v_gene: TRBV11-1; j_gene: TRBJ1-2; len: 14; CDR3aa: CASSFKGLGYDYTF
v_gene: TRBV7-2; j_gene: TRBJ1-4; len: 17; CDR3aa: CASSLEGGTGGRGKLFF
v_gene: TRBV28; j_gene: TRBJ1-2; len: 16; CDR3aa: CASSLYPTGEGYGYTF
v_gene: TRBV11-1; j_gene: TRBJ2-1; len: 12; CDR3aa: CASEGAHNEQFF
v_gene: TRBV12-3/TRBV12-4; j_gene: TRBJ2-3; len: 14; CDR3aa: CASSSDGNTDTQYF
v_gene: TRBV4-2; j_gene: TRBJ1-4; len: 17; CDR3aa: CASNQIKGDSSNEKLFF
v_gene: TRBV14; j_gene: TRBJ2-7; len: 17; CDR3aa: CASSQDQGTGGLNEQYF
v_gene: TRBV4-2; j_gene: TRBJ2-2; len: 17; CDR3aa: CASSQDLGTANTGELFF
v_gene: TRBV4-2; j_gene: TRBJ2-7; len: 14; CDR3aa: CASSQGGMRDGQYF
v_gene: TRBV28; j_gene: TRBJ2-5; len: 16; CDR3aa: CASTVSSRPESNEQYF
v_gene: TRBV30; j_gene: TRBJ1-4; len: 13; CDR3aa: CACLDRPREKLFF
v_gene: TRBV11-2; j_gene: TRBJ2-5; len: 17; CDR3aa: CARSLRVSGRGSETQYF
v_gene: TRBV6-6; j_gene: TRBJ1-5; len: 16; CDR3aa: CASKTGIVDSNQSQHF
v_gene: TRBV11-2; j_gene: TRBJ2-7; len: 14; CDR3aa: CASSLTDTSYEQYF
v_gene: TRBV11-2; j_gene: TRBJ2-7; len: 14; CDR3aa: CASSWGTAVYEQYF